These 9 T cell receptor beta chains originate from one sample sequenced in a study of human T cells and chemical hapten exposure. Time point of the sample: pre-sensitization, week 0. The treatment here: therapeutic diphenylcyclopropenone sensitization with weekly scalp DPC. MiXCR was run by TCRdb on the RACE reads, yielding one entry per CDR3 protein. The sample lists around 120,000 distinct CDR3 sequences; about 14% were seen once. The sequences come from whole blood, collected in connection with sensitization to the hapten diphenylcyclopropenone (DPC). Receptors were obtained from a woman younger than 35 with alopecia areata. Some clones in this sample may be carry-over from other donors' samples.

This clonotype showed up many times. V is TRBV7-9 and J is TRBJ2-7; D tentatively reads TRBD1 or TRBD2 (5 bases each). Looked up from germline, CDR1 is SEHNR and CDR2 is FQNEAQ (reference sequence). This CDR3 contains 14 residues. V was trimmed by 1 base and J by 7 bases, leaving 14 bases between them. CDR3 sequence (DNA): TGTGCCAGCAGCTTAGATCTTGGGACGGGGGAGCAGTACTTC. Residues: CASSLDLGTGEQYF.

This clonotype has just a few counts. V usage is TRBV7-2 and J usage is TRBJ2-3; possibly TRBD1 for D (6 bases). Per the germline V gene, CDR1 is SGHTA and CDR2 is FQGNSA. With 4 bases removed from V and 1 base from J, the gap between germline ends came to 12 bases. The CDR3 has 15 amino acids. The CDR3, as DNA: TGTGCCAGCAGCTACCGGACAGATCGCACAGATACGCAGTATTTT. Translated, it gives CASSYRTDRTDTQYF. The full variable domain, completed using reference TRBV7-2 and TRBJ2-3, is GAGVSQSPSNKVTEKGKDVELRCDPISGHTALYWYRQSLGQGLEFLIYFQGNSAPDKSGLPSDRFSAERTGGSVSTLTIQRTQQEDSAVYLCASSYRTDRTDTQYFGPGTRLTVL.

This chain connects TRBV12-3 or TRBV12-4 to TRBJ2-3; D remains ambiguous. The CDR3 loop spans 15 amino acids. V dropped 5 bases and J dropped 2 bases, with 14 bases sitting between them. The DNA for the CDR3 is TGTGCCAGCAGTCCGCCCGGACCCAACACAGATACGCAGTATTTT. Translating gives CASSPPGPNTDTQYF.

V usage is TRBV4-1 and J usage is TRBJ1-1; 8 bases map to TRBD1. Germline V gene lookup returns CDR1 MGHRA and CDR2 YSYEKL. Losses at the gene ends were 0 bases for V and 1 base for J; bases not matched to a gene: 10. The CDR3 runs to 18 residues. The CDR3 nucleotides are TGCGCCAGCAGCCAAGATTTTCTAGGGACAGGAGGGAACACTGAAGCTTTCTTT. This translates into CASSQDFLGTGGNTEAFF.

The V call is TRBV4-3, the J call TRBJ2-7; D is possibly TRBD2 (6 bases). Trimming shortened V by 3 bases and J by 4 bases, and 16 bases separated the two germline ends. Germline V gives CDR1 LGHNA, CDR2 YSLEER. The CDR3 is 15 residues long. In nucleotides, the CDR3 is TGCGCCAGCAGCCATAACAGTTTGGAGGGGTACGAGCAGTACTTC. Protein sequence: CASSHNSLEGYEQYF.

This clonotype has a handful of counts. V usage is TRBV20-1 and J usage is TRBJ1-1; D is unresolved. V was pared by 3 bases and J by 1 base, with 6 bases between. The CDR3 spans 12 residues. Germline-derived CDR1 and CDR2 are DFQATT and SNEGSKA (reference sequence). CDR3 region: CSASGWNTEAFF. The CDR3 nucleotides read TGCAGTGCTAGCGGGTGGAACACTGAAGCTTTCTTT.

There are a few counts of this clonotype. The J gene is TRBJ1-1, the V gene TRBV29-1, with D unresolved. The CDR3 loop spans 12 amino acids. The V gene's germline CDR1 is SQVTM and CDR2 ANQGSEA. Trimming shortened V by 4 bases and J by 0 bases, and 6 bases separated the two germline ends. CDR3 region: CSVVTLNTEAFF. CDR3 sequence (DNA): TGCAGCGTTGTTACATTGAACACTGAAGCTTTCTTT.

This clonotype was observed a few times. This rearrangement joins TRBV5-1 to TRBJ2-5; possible D gene TRBD2, 6 bases. Deletions cut 4 bases from V and 3 bases from J, with 13 bases between. The germline gives CDR1 SGHRS, CDR2 YFSETQ. The CDR3 spans 14 residues. The CDR3: CASSAGPTEETQYF. The CDR3 DNA follows: TGCGCCAGCAGCGCGGGACCGACCGAAGAGACCCAGTACTTC.

This clonotype was picked up a small number of times. This chain connects TRBV27 to TRBJ1-4, with D maybe TRBD1 (5 bases). CDR3 length equals 16 residues. Trimming took off 6 bases at V and 5 bases at J, with 19 bases between the two ends. In germline, CDR1 is MNHEY, CDR2 SMNVEV (reference sequence). CDR3 sequence reads: CASSWQAGIKNEKLFF. The DNA for the CDR3 is TGTGCCAGCAGCTGGCAAGCAGGGATCAAGAATGAAAAACTGTTTTTT.